A single sample gave rise to the 6 T cell receptor beta chains below, sequenced in a study of T-cell memory formation after mild COVID-19. Via MiXCR, TCRdb re-called the 5' RACE reads, giving one row per CDR3 protein. The sample has 250,000 to 350,000 distinct CDR3 sequences; about a sixth are singletons. Sequences were obtained from PBMCs or a T cell subset sorted from them (not recorded which). All receptors come from a man younger than 35 who had mild COVID-19 (a few samples of this study predate the infection). Cell type and time point are not known.

V and J are TRBV5-1 and TRBJ2-1; D may be TRBD1 or TRBD2 (5 bases each). The CDR3 is made up of 14 amino acids. Per the germline V gene, CDR1 is SGHRS and CDR2 is YFSETQ. Trimming stripped 3 bases from V and 7 bases from J, with 14 bases between. The CDR3 DNA follows: TGCGCCAGCAGCTCCGGGACGGCCGGGAATGAGCAGTTCTTC. Amino acids: CASSSGTAGNEQFF.

This clonotype was picked up a small number of times. This chain joins TRBV6-5 and TRBJ2-3; 7 bases line up with TRBD1. The V segment lost 4 bases and the J segment 4 bases; nucleotides outside the gene matches: 11. Germline V gene data show CDR1 as MNHEY and CDR2 as SVGAGI. The CDR3 has 16 residues. The CDR3 DNA is TGTGCCAGCAGTTTCACAGGGGATCGCATCGCAGATACGCAGTATTTT. It codes for CASSFTGDRIADTQYF.

This clonotype showed up just a few times. The chain is built from TRBV6-5 and TRBJ1-5, with a weak D call TRBD1 (5 bases). V gave up 0 bases and J gave up 4 bases, with 10 bases separating them. Germline loops: CDR1 MNHEY, CDR2 SVGAGI. The CDR3 sequence is 15 residues long. In DNA, the CDR3 is TGTGCCAGCAGTTACTCGAAGGGGTTGAATCAGCCCCAGCATTTT. Protein sequence: CASSYSKGLNQPQHF.

The chain joins TRBV29-1 to TRBJ2-4; 7 bases map to TRBD1. Germline-derived CDR1 and CDR2 are SQVTM and ANQGSEA. The CDR3 has 12 residues. Unmatched junction bases numbered 2, after V lost 3 bases and J lost 6 bases. CDR3 sequence reads: CSVEAGGNIQYF. DNA for the CDR3: TGCAGCGTTGAGGCAGGGGGAAACATTCAGTACTTC.

The V gene is TRBV5-1, the J gene TRBJ2-7, with D perhaps TRBD1 (6 bases). Per germline, CDR1 SGHRS and CDR2 YFSETQ. V gave up 5 bases and J gave up 2 bases, with 14 bases separating them. The CDR3 loop spans 14 amino acids. CDR3: CASRRGHGTYEQYF. In nucleotides, the CDR3 is TGCGCCAGCAGAAGGGGACACGGGACCTACGAGCAGTACTTC.

The V call is TRBV19, the J call TRBJ1-1; D remains ambiguous. CDR1 and CDR2 from the germline V gene are LNHDA and SQIVND (reference sequence). CDR3 size: 13 residues. V lost 1 base to trimming and J lost 1 base, with 4 bases between them. The CDR3 coding sequence is TGTGCCAGTAGTATAGGCCGGAACACTGAAGCTTTCTTT. It is translated as CASSIGRNTEAFF.